These 15 T cell receptor beta chains share one sample of origin, sequenced in a study of post-analysis software for immune sequencing data. Findings of the study overall: With TRBV5-6, TRBV5-1 and TRBV20-1 included, about five TRBV segments were more frequent in patients than in controls.

TCR beta libraries were prepared from cDNA with unique molecular identifiers. TCRdb re-derived calls from the PCR reads in MiXCR, one entry per CDR3 protein. The sample yields about 430,000 distinct CDR3 sequences, roughly 38% seen once. These receptors' targets are unknown. Sequencing input: blood. The receptors shown here come from a girl aged 2-15 years with multiple sclerosis.

The rearrangement joins TRBV2 to TRBJ1-5; D is undetermined. Germline loops: CDR1 SNHLY, CDR2 FYNNEI. The CDR3 is made up of 12 amino acids. V was cut by 3 bases and J by 4 bases, with 4 bases left in between. The CDR3 sequence: CASSESNQPQHF. The CDR3 DNA reads TGTGCCAGCAGTGAGTCAAATCAGCCCCAGCATTTT.

The chain employs TRBV28 and TRBJ2-1; 12 nucleotides line up with TRBD2. Germline CDR1 is MDHEN and CDR2 is SYDVKM. Trimming cost V 6 bases and J 10 bases; bases outside gene matches: 13. The CDR3 runs to 16 residues. CDR3 sequence: CASSLLGTSGRWEQFF. CDR3 DNA sequence: TGTGCCAGCAGCTTACTGGGGACTAGCGGGCGATGGGAGCAGTTCTTC. The full variable domain, in which reference TRBV28 and TRBJ2-1 provide the parts outside the CDR3, is DVKVTQSSRYLVKRTGEKVFLECVQDMDHENMFWYRQDPGLGLRLIYFSYDVKMKEKGDIPEGYSVSREKKERFSLILESASTNQTSMYLCASSLLGTSGRWEQFFGPGTRLTVL.

With regard to this clonotype: At one boundary the junction diverges from the germline segment, which might be a read error. The chain is built from TRBV12-3 or TRBV12-4 and TRBJ2-6, with TRBD2 identical over 8 bases. This CDR3 is 16 amino acids long. The CDR3 DNA sequence: TGTGCCAGCAGTTTCGGGGGGGGGCCTGGGGCCAACGTCCGGACTTTC. Translated: CASSFGGGPGANVRTF.

This clonotype was seen more than once but under ten times. V is TRBV15 and J is TRBJ2-2; D gene uncertain. Trimming pared 4 bases from V and 5 bases from J, leaving 14 bases between. The germline CDR1 and CDR2 sequences are LNHNV and YYDKDF (reference sequence). The CDR3 length is 15 residues. CDR3 in amino acids: CATSTVQLLTGELFF. Written as DNA, the CDR3 is TGTGCCACCAGCACGGTCCAGCTGTTGACCGGGGAGCTGTTTTTT.

This clonotype was counted only a few times. V gene TRBV20-1 combines with J gene TRBJ2-7, with D perhaps being TRBD1 or TRBD2 (6 bases each). Per the germline V gene, CDR1 is DFQATT and CDR2 is SNEGSKA (reference sequence). CDR3 size: 14 residues. Trimming left V 1 base short and J 2 bases short, with 12 bases between. The chain's CDR3 is CSARGRGGPYEQYF. The DNA for the CDR3 is TGCAGTGCTAGAGGCAGGGGAGGTCCCTACGAGCAGTACTTC.

The chain has TRBV6-2 or TRBV6-3 and TRBJ2-1, with 10 bases identical to TRBD2. The CDR3 length is 14 residues. CDR1 and CDR2 from the germline V gene are MNHEY and SVGEGT. With V trimmed by 3 bases and J by 6 bases, 2 bases remained unmatched. The CDR3 sequence: CASSYSGRSNEQFF. In nucleotides, the CDR3 is TGTGCCAGCAGTTATAGCGGGAGGAGCAATGAGCAGTTCTTC.

This chain joins TRBV10-2 and TRBJ2-7, with D maybe TRBD1 (5 bases). V was trimmed by 4 bases and J by 0 bases, leaving 7 bases between them. This CDR3 contains 13 residues. Germline CDR1 is WSHSY and CDR2 is SAAADI. CDR3 amino acids: CASSVGHSYEQYF. In DNA form, the CDR3 reads TGCGCCAGCAGTGTCGGACACTCCTACGAGCAGTACTTC.

V is TRBV12-3 or TRBV12-4 and J is TRBJ1-5; no firm D call. The V and J ends lost 4 bases and 0 bases respectively, with 7 bases between them. The CDR3 sequence is 14 residues long. The CDR3 spells CASSSGDSNQPQHF. In DNA form, the CDR3 reads TGTGCCAGCAGTTCCGGGGATAGCAATCAGCCCCAGCATTTT.

The V gene is TRBV7-2, the J gene TRBJ2-5, with 7 bases matching TRBD2. The CDR3 covers 15 residues. Germline-derived CDR1 and CDR2 are SGHTA and FQGNSA. V shed 5 bases and J 2 bases; nucleotides not matched to a gene: 8. CDR3 amino acids: CASSPGTTGQETQYF. In nucleotides, the CDR3 is TGTGCCAGCAGCCCGGGGACTACGGGACAAGAGACCCAGTACTTC.

The chain couples TRBV5-1 to TRBJ2-3, with D maybe TRBD1 (5 bases). CDR1 and CDR2 (germline): SGHRS, YFSETQ. The CDR3 loop spans 16 amino acids. Trimming took 0 bases from V and 1 from J, leaving 12 bases between them. The CDR3 sequence is CASSLGQFRGTDTQYF. The CDR3 nucleotides read TGCGCCAGCAGCTTGGGACAGTTCCGGGGCACAGATACGCAGTATTTT. Combining the CDR3 with reference TRBV5-1 and TRBJ2-3 gives the whole variable domain KAGVTQTPRYLIKTRGQQVTLSCSPISGHRSVSWYQQTPGQGLQFLFEYFSETQRNKGNFPGRFSGRQFSNSRSEMNVSTLELGDSALYLCASSLGQFRGTDTQYFGPGTRLTVL.

As concerns this clonotype: The junction and the germline gene differ at one end; a read error may be behind it. V and J are TRBV10-3 and TRBJ2-1; unclear D gene. Germline values: CDR1 ENHRY, CDR2 SYGVKD. This CDR3 is built from 11 residues. The CDR3 DNA is TGTGCCATCAGGGAGTTGGATGAGCAGTTCTTC. Its translation: CAIRELDEQFF.

This clonotype was detected a few times. This sequence joins TRBV4-3 and TRBJ1-2, with unresolved D. Germline V gene sequence: CDR1 LGHNA, CDR2 YSLEER. V lost 1 base, J lost 4 bases, and 10 bases lay in between. The CDR3 has 14 residues. CDR3 amino acids: CASSQAAGVYGYTF. The CDR3 DNA follows: TGCGCCAGCAGCCAAGCGGCAGGCGTCTATGGCTACACCTTC.

The gene calls are TRBV28 and TRBJ1-5; D gene uncertain. This CDR3 spans 17 amino acids. V was cut by 4 bases and J by 4 bases, with 20 bases left in between. Germline V gene sequence: CDR1 MDHEN, CDR2 SYDVKM. This chain's CDR3 is CASSSKDLQWGNQPQHF. CDR3 DNA sequence: TGTGCCAGCAGTTCCAAAGATTTACAGTGGGGTAATCAGCCCCAGCATTTT.

This chain connects TRBV4-1 to TRBJ2-1; TRBD2 matches at 14 bases. Germline V gene lookup returns CDR1 MGHRA and CDR2 YSYEKL. This CDR3 contains 19 residues. V shed 0 bases, J shed 8 bases, and the junction held 12 bases outside the gene matches. The CDR3 DNA reads TGCGCCAGCAGCCAAGATCCTCGAAGACTAGCGGGGGGGCGCGATGAGCAGTTCTTC. Translation gives CASSQDPRRLAGGRDEQFF.

The V call is TRBV6-1, the J call TRBJ1-2; 7 positions agree with TRBD1. The CDR3 covers 14 residues. V trimming: 8 bases; J trimming: 4 bases; junction bases outside the gene matches: 10. Germline V lookup: CDR1 MNHNS, CDR2 SASEGT. DNA for the CDR3: TGTGCCAGCGGACTAGGGACAGAATTCTATGGCTACACCTTC. This gives the protein CASGLGTEFYGYTF.